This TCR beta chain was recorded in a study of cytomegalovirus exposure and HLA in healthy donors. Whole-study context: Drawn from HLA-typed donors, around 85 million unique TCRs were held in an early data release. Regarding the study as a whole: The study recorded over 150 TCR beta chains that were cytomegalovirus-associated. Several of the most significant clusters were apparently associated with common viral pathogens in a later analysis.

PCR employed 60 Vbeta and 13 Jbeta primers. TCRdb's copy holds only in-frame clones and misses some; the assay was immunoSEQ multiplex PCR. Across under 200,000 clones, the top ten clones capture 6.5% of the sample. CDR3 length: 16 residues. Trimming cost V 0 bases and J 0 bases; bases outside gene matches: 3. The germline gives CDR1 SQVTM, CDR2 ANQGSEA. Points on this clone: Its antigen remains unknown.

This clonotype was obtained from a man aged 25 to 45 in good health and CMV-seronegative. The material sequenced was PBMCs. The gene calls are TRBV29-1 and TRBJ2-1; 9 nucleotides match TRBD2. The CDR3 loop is CSVEDQTSGSYNEQFF. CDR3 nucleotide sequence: TGCAGCGTTGAAGATCAGACTAGCGGCTCCTACAATGAGCAGTTCTTC.